This entry lists 21 T cell receptor beta chains sequenced from one sample in a study of T-cell reconstitution after alpha-beta-depleted transplantation in children. Preparation of the TCRbeta library involved a method that used unique molecular identifiers. Using its own MiXCR run on the PCR reads, TCRdb lists one record per CDR3 protein. Here the sample spans 450,000 to 550,000 distinct CDR3 sequences, approximately 10% being singletons. Material: PBMCs, mostly from graft donor cells, obtained 180 days after TCRalphabeta/CD19-depleted stem cell transplant. These receptor sequences come from a female patient aged 2 to 10 who had a stem cell transplant for aplastic anemia, so the T cells may come from the graft donor.

The rearrangement uses TRBV10-3 and TRBJ2-2; 9 bases agree with TRBD1. The V segment lost 2 bases and the J segment 3 bases; nucleotides outside the gene matches: 1. There are 15 residues in the CDR3. Germline V CDR1 and CDR2: ENHRY, SYGVKD. The CDR3 loop is CAISEGTGHTGELFF. CDR3 coding DNA: TGTGCCATCAGTGAGGGGACAGGGCACACCGGGGAGCTGTTTTTT.

The rearrangement links TRBV3-1 to TRBJ2-7; either TRBD1 or TRBD2 may supply D (5 bases each). Germline values: CDR1 LGHDT, CDR2 YNNKEL (reference sequence). The CDR3 runs 14 residues. Trimming left V 1 base short and J 5 bases short, with 12 bases between. CDR3 amino acids: CASSQGTGTHEQYF. The CDR3 nucleotides read TGTGCCAGCAGCCAAGGAACCGGGACCCACGAGCAGTACTTC.

The chain links TRBV7-2 to TRBJ2-1, with no clear D. The V end lost 8 bases, the J end lost 6 bases, and 17 bases lay between the germline ends. The CDR3 length is 14 residues. Germline loops: CDR1 SGHTA, CDR2 FQGNSA. The CDR3 loop is CASRLEKGPNEQFF. The CDR3 DNA reads TGTGCCAGCCGCCTGGAGAAGGGCCCCAATGAGCAGTTCTTC.

V is TRBV2 and J is TRBJ2-1, with D perhaps TRBD1 or TRBD2 (5 bases each). CDR1 and CDR2 (germline): SNHLY, FYNNEI. The CDR3 covers 11 residues. V was trimmed by 6 bases and J by 8 bases, leaving 8 bases between them. The CDR3 nucleotides are TGTGCCAGCAGGAGGGGCGATGAGCAGTTCTTC. Protein sequence: CASRRGDEQFF.

At least ten counts were recorded for this clonotype. The chain has TRBV20-1 and TRBJ2-3; 14 bases are a match to TRBD2. V shed 6 bases, J shed 4 bases, and the junction held 6 bases outside the gene matches. CDR1 is DFQATT and CDR2 is SNEGSKA in the germline V gene (reference sequence). The CDR3 is 15 residues long. This chain's CDR3 is CSATGTSGSPDTQYF. The CDR3 DNA reads as TGCAGTGCAACCGGGACTAGCGGGAGCCCAGATACGCAGTATTTT.

There are many counts of this clonotype. This chain uses TRBV12-3 or TRBV12-4 with TRBJ2-1, with a possible D match to TRBD2 (6 bases). The V end lost 6 bases, the J end lost 6 bases, and 24 bases lay between the germline ends. This CDR3 has 17 residues. The CDR3 sequence: CASRGRSFRDWTNEQFF. In DNA, the CDR3 is TGTGCCAGCAGGGGCAGGTCGTTCCGGGACTGGACCAATGAGCAGTTCTTC.

This clonotype showed up just a few times. The genes are TRBV14 and TRBJ2-3; no firm D call. CDR3 size: 13 residues. V was cut by 2 bases and J by 2 bases, with 5 bases left in between. Germline V gene data show CDR1 as SGHDN and CDR2 as FVKESK. The CDR3, as DNA: TGTGCCAGCAGCCAATACAACACAGATACGCAGTATTTT. Translated, it gives CASSQYNTDTQYF.

There are a few counts of this clonotype. An end of the junction differs from the germline gene, which may be a read error. The genes are TRBV12-3 or TRBV12-4 and TRBJ2-7, with D perhaps matching TRBD1 or TRBD2 (6 bases each). There are 18 residues in the CDR3. The CDR3 nucleotides are TGTACCAGCAGTTCAAAGGGGACTGACAGGCTGCTATCCTACGAGCAGTACTTC. It encodes CTSSSKGTDRLLSYEQYF.

The gene calls are TRBV28 and TRBJ2-1; 8 nucleotides match TRBD2. This CDR3 region has 13 residues. Germline values: CDR1 MDHEN, CDR2 SYDVKM. Unmatched junction bases numbered 4, after V lost 3 bases and J lost 9 bases. CDR3 bases: TGTGCCAGCAGTTTTTCCAGCGGGGGTGAGCAGTTCTTC. This gives the protein CASSFSSGGEQFF.

This clonotype was recorded many times. CDR3 region: CASSLGLASLNTGELFF. Here the CDR3 DNA reads TGTGCCAGCAGCTTGGGGCTAGCTAGCCTTAACACCGGGGAGCTGTTTTTT. The chain recombines TRBV5-6 with TRBJ2-2; the D gene is possibly TRBD2 (5 bases). The CDR3 length is 17 residues. The V end lost 0 bases, the J end lost 2 bases, and 14 bases lay between the germline ends. Germline assignment: CDR1 SGHDT and CDR2 YYEEEE.

In its sample, this clonotype was seen many times. The CDR3 nucleotides read TGCGCCAGCAGCTTACGACAGGGGGTGGGCAATGAGCAGTTCTTC. This codes for CASSLRQGVGNEQFF. The chain links TRBV5-1 to TRBJ2-1, with TRBD1 matching over 9 bases. Per the germline V gene, CDR1 is SGHRS and CDR2 is YFSETQ. J was trimmed by 6 bases and V by 2 bases; bases with no gene match: 6. CDR3 length equals 15 residues.

This chain links TRBV6-5 with TRBJ1-2; perhaps TRBD1 as D (6 bases). V lost 3 bases and J 4 bases, leaving 12 bases between the germline ends. The CDR3 is 14 amino acids. Germline values: CDR1 MNHEY, CDR2 SVGAGI. CDR3 bases: TGTGCCAGCAGTTATAGGGACAACGTCTATGGCTACACCTTC. Translating it yields CASSYRDNVYGYTF.

This clonotype was observed a handful of times. CDR3 nucleotide sequence: TGCAGTCCTGACGCCGCGGGCAACCAAGAGACCCAGTACTTC. It encodes CSPDAAGNQETQYF. The chain couples TRBV20-1 to TRBJ2-5; possibly TRBD2 for D (5 bases). Trimming cost V 8 bases and J 0 bases, with 16 bases left between them. CDR3 length equals 14 residues. Germline lookup yields CDR1 DFQATT and CDR2 SNEGSKA (reference sequence).

There are many counts of this clonotype. The chain is built from TRBV12-3 or TRBV12-4 and TRBJ2-7; 7 bases agree with TRBD1. V was pared by 6 bases and J by 4 bases, with 9 bases of the junction left unmatched. This CDR3 has 14 amino acids. Written as DNA, the CDR3 is TGTGCCAGCAGCCCCGGGGACAGCCCTTACGAGCAGTACGTC. It yields the protein CASSPGDSPYEQYV.

The chain carries TRBV15 and TRBJ2-7, with D unresolved. Germline V gives CDR1 LNHNV, CDR2 YYDKDF (reference sequence). Trimming stripped 0 bases from V and 7 bases from J, with 10 bases between. This CDR3 is built from 13 residues. The CDR3 sequence is CATSRDPLAEQYV. The CDR3 nucleotides are TGTGCCACCAGCAGAGATCCGTTGGCGGAGCAGTACGTC.

The chain combines TRBV27 with TRBJ1-2; TRBD1 matches at 8 bases. Germline CDR1 MNHEY, CDR2 SMNVEV (reference sequence). This CDR3 is 14 amino acids long. The V segment lost 6 bases and the J segment 3 bases; nucleotides outside the gene matches: 6. CDR3 loop: CASSQDRVDYGYTF. CDR3 DNA: TGTGCCAGCAGCCAGGACAGGGTCGACTATGGCTACACCTTC.

This clonotype was found a few times. The V call is TRBV6-5, the J call TRBJ2-5; D perhaps matches TRBD2 (6 bases). There are 16 residues in the CDR3. Per germline, CDR1 MNHEY and CDR2 SVGAGI. With 4 bases removed from V and 1 base from J, the gap between germline ends came to 16 bases. CDR3 amino acids: CASSWGQASVQETQYF. The CDR3 coding sequence is TGTGCCAGCAGTTGGGGCCAAGCTAGCGTCCAAGAGACCCAGTACTTC.

This clonotype was observed a few times. The chain couples TRBV24-1 to TRBJ1-5; no clear D gene. V dropped 4 bases and J dropped 6 bases, with 15 bases sitting between them. CDR1 is KGHDR, CDR2 SFDVKD, per germline. The CDR3 has 15 residues. The CDR3 nucleotides are TGTGCCACCAGTGAGGACCGACTGGTTGGTCAGCCCCAGCATTTT. Translating it yields CATSEDRLVGQPQHF.

The chain carries TRBV12-3 or TRBV12-4 and TRBJ1-2, with D possibly being TRBD1 (5 bases). This CDR3 comprises 15 residues. V gave up 5 bases and J gave up 4 bases, with 17 bases separating them. The CDR3 nucleotides are TGTGCCAGCAGTATCGACAGTTCCAGGGCCTATGGCTACACCTTC. Translation gives CASSIDSSRAYGYTF.

The V call is TRBV6-2 or TRBV6-3, the J call TRBJ2-7; D is possibly TRBD2 (6 bases). V was trimmed by 6 bases and J by 0 bases, leaving 15 bases between them. The CDR3 runs to 15 residues. The germline V gene encodes CDR1 MNHEY and CDR2 SVGEGT. The CDR3 loop reads CASRPTGRSSYEQYF. The CDR3 nucleotides are TGTGCCAGCAGACCAACCGGGAGAAGCTCCTACGAGCAGTACTTC.

The chain couples TRBV4-2 to TRBJ2-3; D is tentatively TRBD1 or TRBD2 (5 bases each). CDR3 length: 16 amino acids. V dropped 2 bases and J dropped 1 base, with 13 bases sitting between them. CDR1 and CDR2 from the germline V gene are LGHNA and YNFKEQ. The CDR3 DNA follows: TGTGCCAGCAGCCAAAGGAAGGGGCGGGGCACAGATACGCAGTATTTT. Translation gives CASSQRKGRGTDTQYF.